The rows below give T cell receptor beta chains drawn from one sample of a study of prognosis after radiotherapy for stage I lung cancer. Each CDR3 protein gets one entry after TCRdb re-called the multiplex PCR reads with MiXCR. The sample lists about 21,000 distinct CDR3 sequences, roughly 41% occurring once. The sequences come from PBMCs, collected before or after stereotactic body radiation therapy (not recorded which). The receptors derive from a donor over 45 with non-small cell lung cancer. Each CDR3 is given with its conserved first and last residue.

j_call v_call cdr3_aa
TRBJ2-1 TRBV7-9 CASSLVGDEQFF
TRBJ2-2 TRBV11-2 CASRGDRGNTGELFF
TRBJ2-3 TRBV19 CASSISALAGPGNTDTQCF
TRBJ2-7 TRBV20-1 CSARDFQALGRISSYEQYF
TRBJ2-2 TRBV7-9 CASSLTSVNTGELFF
TRBJ2-7 TRBV12-3/TRBV12-4 CASSLGASYEQYF
TRBJ1-1 TRBV10-2 CASRGQFEAFF
TRBJ2-7 TRBV5-5 CAISLLGQGAFSYEQYF
TRBJ2-7 TRBV2 CASMRQGDEQYF
TRBJ2-1 TRBV24-1 CATSGLATPGDEQFF
TRBJ1-5 TRBV3-1 CASSQGLEPNQPQHF
TRBJ2-7 TRBV12-3/TRBV12-4 CASSALGVGETYEQYF
TRBJ2-2 TRBV6-1 CASRAGTSENTGELFF
TRBJ2-5 TRBV15 CATSPRGSFRGTQYF
TRBJ2-7 TRBV5-4 CASSLGLADIYEQYF
TRBJ2-7 TRBV5-5 CASSLYGSYEQYF
TRBJ1-1 TRBV5-1 CASSLETSNTVAFF
TRBJ2-3 TRBV28 CASSLSGNSDTQYF
TRBJ1-3 TRBV7-2 CASSLAGDAGAGNTIYF
TRBJ1-2 TRBV7-3 CASSLSPNYGYTF
TRBJ2-3 TRBV6-1 CASSGLAGDTDTQYF
TRBJ1-2 TRBV7-9 CASSLRDSRGYTF
TRBJ2-5 TRBV7-2 CASSLVAGGETQYF
TRBJ2-7 TRBV27 CASSSKSGTGFYEQYF
TRBJ2-7 TRBV15 CATSRAGTGGDEQYF
TRBJ2-2 TRBV11-2 CASSQSIYRGRAYTGELFF
TRBJ2-1 TRBV5-1 CASTYTGTGGFEQFF
TRBJ1-1 TRBV28 CASSFRGLTEAFF
TRBJ2-3 TRBV20-1 CSAPRSATGTQYF
TRBJ2-3 TRBV19 CASSPGTDTQYF
TRBJ2-3 TRBV10-3 CAISDPGTGGTDTQYF
TRBJ1-1 TRBV19 CASSIQADTEAFF
TRBJ2-3 TRBV3-1 CASSQVRAGSQYF
TRBJ2-1 TRBV27 CAAAGPHEQFF
TRBJ2-5 TRBV30 CAWDWTSGRRWSSQYF
TRBJ2-7 TRBV12-3/TRBV12-4 CAQYQHLSYEQYF
TRBJ1-6 TRBV6-1 CASVSTAGNNSPLHF
TRBJ2-3 TRBV6-1 CASEGLAGERDTQYF
TRBJ2-1 TRBV6-6 CASSYSGPYNEQFF
TRBJ1-5 TRBV19 CASIASGGSNNQPQHF
TRBJ2-1 TRBV20-1 CSASGSISSYNEQFF
TRBJ2-7 TRBV19 CASSIRGGLAIIYEQYF
TRBJ2-1 TRBV20-1 CSASTGRGIYNEQFF
TRBJ2-2 TRBV5-1 CASSLEPTGPNTGELFF
TRBJ2-7 TRBV28 CASRSRTVYHEQYF
TRBJ2-3 TRBV5-4 CASSLFRGTDTQYF
TRBJ2-5 TRBV7-6 CASSVGVQETQYF
TRBJ1-3 TRBV5-8 CASSLSVVSSGNTIYF
TRBJ1-6 TRBV28 CASRGMVNPPLHF